The 4 T cell receptor beta chains below all came from one sample that was sequenced in a study of blood T cell repertoires in COVID-19. Using immunoSEQ multiplex PCR, the repertoire was profiled, and TCRdb retains in-frame clones only, with some absent. The data contain fewer than 200,000 clones, around 89% of them singletons. The sample comprised peripheral blood. The receptors stem from a man between 18 and 29 years old who had recovered from COVID-19.

This clone was seen only a few times. V usage is TRBV5-1 and J usage is TRBJ2-7, with 8 bases matching TRBD1. Trimming took 4 bases from V and 5 from J; bases not matched to a gene: 5. CDR3 length equals 13 residues. Germline V CDR1 and CDR2: SGHRS, YFSETQ. The chain's CDR3 is CASSQDRANEQYF. The CDR3 DNA sequence: TGCGCCAGCAGCCAGGACAGGGCCAACGAGCAGTACTTC.

V usage is TRBV21-1 and J usage is TRBJ2-3; the table's D gene call, TRBD2, was not cross checked with the DNA. TRBV21-1 represents a pseudogene. The CDR3 has 17 amino acids. CDR3 in amino acids: CASRGSRQAGCTDTQYF. CDR3 nucleotides: TGTGCCAGCAGAGGAAGTAGGCAAGCGGGTTGTACAGATACGCAGTATTTT.

This chain links TRBV11-2 with TRBJ2-2; 11 bases map to TRBD2. The CDR3 consists of 16 residues. J gave up 5 bases and V 3 bases, and 5 bases lay outside the gene matches. Germline V CDR1 and CDR2: SGHAT, FQNNGV. The CDR3 nucleotides are TGTGCCAGCAGCTTCAGTAGCGGGAGGGGTACCGGGGAGCTGTTTTTT. Protein product: CASSFSSGRGTGELFF.

This sequence joins TRBV13 and TRBJ1-1, with D unclear. The CDR3 length is 14 residues. V lost 3 bases, J lost 5 bases, and 13 bases lay in between. CDR1 is PRHDT, CDR2 FYEKMQ, per germline (reference sequence). The CDR3 sequence: CASSLRQPGTEAFF. DNA of the CDR3: TGTGCCAGCAGCTTGCGTCAGCCCGGGACTGAAGCTTTCTTT.